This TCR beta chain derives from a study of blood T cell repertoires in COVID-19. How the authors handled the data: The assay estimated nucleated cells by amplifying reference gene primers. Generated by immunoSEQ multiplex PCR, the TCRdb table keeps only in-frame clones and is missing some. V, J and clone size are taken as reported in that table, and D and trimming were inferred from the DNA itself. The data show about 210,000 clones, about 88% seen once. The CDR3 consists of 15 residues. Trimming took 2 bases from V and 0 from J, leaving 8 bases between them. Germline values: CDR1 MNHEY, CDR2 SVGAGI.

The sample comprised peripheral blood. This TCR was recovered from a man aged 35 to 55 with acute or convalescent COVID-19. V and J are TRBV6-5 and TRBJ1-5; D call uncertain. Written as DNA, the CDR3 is TGTGCCAGCAGTTACCAGGCAGGTAGCAATCAGCCCCAGCATTTT. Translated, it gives CASSYQAGSNQPQHF.